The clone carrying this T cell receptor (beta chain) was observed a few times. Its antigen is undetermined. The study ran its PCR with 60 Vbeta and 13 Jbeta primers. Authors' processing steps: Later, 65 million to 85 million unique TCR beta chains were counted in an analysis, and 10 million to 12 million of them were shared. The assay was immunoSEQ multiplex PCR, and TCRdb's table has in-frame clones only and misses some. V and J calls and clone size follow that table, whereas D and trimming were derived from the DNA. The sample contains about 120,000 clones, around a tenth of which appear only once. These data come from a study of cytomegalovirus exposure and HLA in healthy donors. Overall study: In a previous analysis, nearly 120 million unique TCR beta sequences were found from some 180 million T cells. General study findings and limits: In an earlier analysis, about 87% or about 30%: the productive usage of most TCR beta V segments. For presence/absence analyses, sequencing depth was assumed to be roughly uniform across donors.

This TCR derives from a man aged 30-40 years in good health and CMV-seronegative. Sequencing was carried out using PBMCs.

CDR3 residues: CSVAQGIDEQYF. The CDR3 DNA reads TGCAGCGTTGCACAGGGAATCGACGAGCAGTACTTC. The chain combines TRBV29-1 with TRBJ2-7; TRBD1 might be the D (6 bases). Germline V gives CDR1 SQVTM, CDR2 ANQGSEA. V lost 4 bases, J lost 5 bases, and 12 bases lay in between. This CDR3 has 12 residues.